The present TCR beta chain was sequenced within a study of Ad26.COV2.S vaccination and SARS-CoV-2 variants. About the study: Donor got 5x10^10 or 1x10^11 viral particles of Ad26.COV2.S. Notes on the study in general: Spike-specific TCR breadth was greater after Ad26.COV2.S than placebo.

As regards this clone: Its matching antigen is unknown.

The treatment denotes: around 19 received Ad26.COV2.S at low or high dose, single or two shots; five or six received placebo; per-sample allocation not given. Sampling was performed 63 days after the first vaccine or placebo injection. Germline V gene lookup returns CDR1 MNHEY and CDR2 SMNVEV (reference sequence). The CDR3 covers 13 residues. V gave up 3 bases and J gave up 3 bases, with 6 bases separating them. Profiled with immunoSEQ multiplex PCR; TCRdb holds only in-frame clones, not every one. The sample carries around 250,000 clones, about 83% recorded once. The receptor comes from a person between 18 and 65 years old who received the Ad26.COV2.S COVID-19 vaccine or a placebo. Sequenced material: peripheral blood, taken in a trial of Ad26.COV2.S vaccine versus placebo. The rearrangement links TRBV27 to TRBJ2-1, with unresolved D. In DNA, the CDR3 is TGTGCCAGCAGTTTTGGCCGCTACAATGAGCAGTTCTTC. Translation: CASSFGRYNEQFF.